This T cell receptor (beta chain) stems from a study of blood T cell repertoires in COVID-19. About the study: The United States, Italy and Spain supplied acute and convalescent COVID-19 samples. Sources were T cells, B-cell-depleted T cells, or PBMCs; the material itself was cDNA or gDNA.

In this sample, this clone turned up once. Germline assignment: CDR1 SGHDT and CDR2 YYEEEE. The CDR3 has 19 amino acids. V lost 2 bases and J 4 bases, leaving 25 bases between the germline ends. Per the original methods: Reference gene primer amplification yielded estimated nucleated cell counts. Profiling relied on immunoSEQ multiplex PCR, and the TCRdb table lists in-frame clones only, not all of them. V, J and clone size derive from that table, while D and trimming were established from the DNA sequence. The table lists 300,000 to 400,000 clones, 87% of them singletons. The chain carries TRBV5-6 and TRBJ1-3; D might be TRBD1 (5 bases). Sample: peripheral blood. This receptor was obtained from a man aged 50 to 60 with active or convalescent COVID-19. The CDR3 coding sequence is TGTGCCAGCAGCTTACGCGGAGGGGTGTTCCTGGCCCGCGGAAACACCATATATTTT. Its translation: CASSLRGGVFLARGNTIYF.